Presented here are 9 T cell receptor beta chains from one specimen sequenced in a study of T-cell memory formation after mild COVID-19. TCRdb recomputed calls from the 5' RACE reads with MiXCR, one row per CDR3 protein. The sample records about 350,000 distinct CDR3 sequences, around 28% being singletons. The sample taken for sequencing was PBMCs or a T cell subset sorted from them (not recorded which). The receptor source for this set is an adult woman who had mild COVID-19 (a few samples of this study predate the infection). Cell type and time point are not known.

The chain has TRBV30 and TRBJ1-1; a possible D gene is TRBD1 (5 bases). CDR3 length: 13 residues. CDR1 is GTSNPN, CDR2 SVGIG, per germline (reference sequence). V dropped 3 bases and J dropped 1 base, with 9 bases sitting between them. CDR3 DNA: TGTGCCTGGAGGCCAGGGCCGAACACTGAAGCTTTCTTT. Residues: CAWRPGPNTEAFF.

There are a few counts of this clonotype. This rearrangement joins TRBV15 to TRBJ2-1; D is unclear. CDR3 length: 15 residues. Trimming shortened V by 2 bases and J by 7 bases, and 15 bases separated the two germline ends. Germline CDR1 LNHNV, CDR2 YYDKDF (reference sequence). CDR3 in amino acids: CATSRQLHNGNEQFF. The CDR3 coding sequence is TGTGCCACCAGCAGACAACTACACAATGGGAATGAGCAGTTCTTC.

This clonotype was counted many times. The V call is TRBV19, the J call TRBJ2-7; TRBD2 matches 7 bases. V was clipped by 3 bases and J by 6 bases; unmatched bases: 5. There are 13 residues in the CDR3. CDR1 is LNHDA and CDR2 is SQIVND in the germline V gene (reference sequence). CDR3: CASSIVREGEQYF. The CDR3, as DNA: TGTGCCAGTAGTATCGTCAGGGAGGGCGAGCAGTACTTC.

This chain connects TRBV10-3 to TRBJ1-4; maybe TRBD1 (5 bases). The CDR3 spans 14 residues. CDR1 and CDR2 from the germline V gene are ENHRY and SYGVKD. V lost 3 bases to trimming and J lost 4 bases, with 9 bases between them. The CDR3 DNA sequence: TGTGCCATCAGTGACGGGACCTATAATGAAAAACTGTTTTTT. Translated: CAISDGTYNEKLFF.

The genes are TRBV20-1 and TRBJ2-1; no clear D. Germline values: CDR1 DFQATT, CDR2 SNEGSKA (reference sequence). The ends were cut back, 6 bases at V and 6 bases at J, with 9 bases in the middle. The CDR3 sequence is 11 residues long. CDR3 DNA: TGCAGTGCCGCATTCTCCAATGAGCAGTTCTTC. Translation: CSAAFSNEQFF.

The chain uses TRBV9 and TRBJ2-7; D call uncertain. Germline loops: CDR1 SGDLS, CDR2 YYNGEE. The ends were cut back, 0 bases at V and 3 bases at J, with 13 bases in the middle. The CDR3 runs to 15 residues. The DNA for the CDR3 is TGTGCCAGCAGCGTAGGGATGGCGGACCTCTACGAGCAGTACTTC. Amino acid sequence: CASSVGMADLYEQYF. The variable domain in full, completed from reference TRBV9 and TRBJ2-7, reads DSGVTQTPKHLITATGQRVTLRCSPRSGDLSVYWYQQSLDQGLQFLIQYYNGEERAKGNILERFSAQQFPDLHSELNLSSLELGDSALYFCASSVGMADLYEQYFGPGTRLTVT.

CDR3 DNA: TGTGCCACCAGTGATCCCGGGACAGGGAACACAGATACGCAGTATTTT. Its protein is CATSDPGTGNTDTQYF. The chain couples TRBV24-1 to TRBJ2-3, with 9 bases matching TRBD1. With 3 bases clipped from V and 2 bases from J, the junction kept 5 bases outside the gene matches. The CDR3 consists of 16 residues. In germline, CDR1 is KGHDR, CDR2 SFDVKD.

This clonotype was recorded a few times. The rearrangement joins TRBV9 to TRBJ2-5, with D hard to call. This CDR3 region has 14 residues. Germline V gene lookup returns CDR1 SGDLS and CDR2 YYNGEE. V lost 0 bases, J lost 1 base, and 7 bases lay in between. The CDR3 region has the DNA TGTGCCAGCAGCGTAGAAGGCAGCCAAGAGACCCAGTACTTC. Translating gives CASSVEGSQETQYF.

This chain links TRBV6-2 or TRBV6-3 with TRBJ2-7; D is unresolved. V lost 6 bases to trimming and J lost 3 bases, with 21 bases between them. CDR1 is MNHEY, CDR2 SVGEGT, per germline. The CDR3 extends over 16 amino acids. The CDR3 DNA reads TGTGCCAGCAGCTCCTCGGTTCCGGGTTTCTACTACGAGCAGTACTTC. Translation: CASSSSVPGFYYEQYF.